Below, 27 T cell receptor beta chains from the same sample are listed, as sequenced in a study of CD8 T cells in ankylosing spondylitis listed by TCRdb under 2017. Libraries came from 5' RACE. Sequencer: Illumina HiSeq 2500. In TCRdb, the public reads were trimmed at Q25 with fastp and aligned with MiXCR, with productive beta chains retained. When rows share a CDR3 protein, they turn into one entry using the most common DNA and genes. The sample data list approximately 300,000 distinct CDR3 sequences, and 15% to 20% of these were observed just once. The ten largest clones take up 7.5% to 9.5% of the sample. Specimen: blood, either unsorted or a sorted T cell fraction (not recorded which). The receptor set was obtained from a male donor with ankylosing spondylitis or in good health (not recorded which).

This clonotype was observed a few times. The chain is built from TRBV12-3 or TRBV12-4 and TRBJ1-5; TRBD1 might be the D (6 bases). The CDR3 has 16 amino acids. The V end was cut by 4 bases, the J end by 3 bases, with 16 bases between. The CDR3 sequence: CASSSMGGGPNQPQHF. Here the CDR3 DNA reads TGTGCCAGCAGTTCTATGGGAGGGGGGCCCAATCAGCCCCAGCATTTT.

The chain has TRBV10-3 and TRBJ2-6; the D gene is possibly TRBD1 (6 bases). CDR1 ENHRY and CDR2 SYGVKD come from the germline V gene. Trimming stripped 4 bases from V and 0 bases from J, with 13 bases between. The CDR3 loop spans 17 amino acids. The CDR3: CAISGGHSYSGANVLTF. The CDR3, as DNA: TGTGCCATCAGTGGGGGACACTCCTACTCTGGGGCCAACGTCCTGACTTTC.

This chain connects TRBV9 to TRBJ1-6, with a tentative D call TRBD1 (6 bases). Germline V gene data show CDR1 as SGDLS and CDR2 as YYNGEE. The CDR3 has 14 residues. Trimming took 2 bases from V and 9 from J, leaving 12 bases between them. DNA of the CDR3: TGTGCCAGCAGCGTTTCAGGGGATGGTTCACCCCTCCACTTT. It specifies CASSVSGDGSPLHF.

The CDR3: CAWTKTSGGEDTQYF. CDR3 DNA sequence: TGTGCCTGGACCAAAACTAGCGGGGGGGAGGATACGCAGTATTTT. The rearrangement links TRBV30 to TRBJ2-3, with TRBD2 identical over 13 bases. The V gene end was trimmed by 4 bases and the J gene end by 6 bases; junction bases not matched to a gene: 7. Germline CDR1 and CDR2: GTSNPN and SVGIG (reference sequence). The CDR3 loop spans 15 amino acids. The full variable domain, completed using reference TRBV30 and TRBJ2-3, is SQTIHQWPATLVQPVGSPLSLECTVEGTSNPNLYWYRQAAGRGLQLLFYSVGIGQISSEVPQNLSASRPQDRQFILSSKKLLLSDSGFYLCAWTKTSGGEDTQYFGPGTRLTVL.

There are a few counts of this clonotype. This sequence joins TRBV28 and TRBJ1-5, with 10 bases that match TRBD1. The V and J ends lost 2 bases and 3 bases, in that order; junction bases with no gene match: 4. Germline V gene lookup returns CDR1 MDHEN and CDR2 SYDVKM. This CDR3 is 16 amino acids long. CDR3 in amino acids: CASSLAGQGYNQPQHF. The CDR3 DNA is TGTGCCAGCAGTTTAGCGGGACAGGGGTACAATCAGCCCCAGCATTTT. The whole variable domain, filled in from reference TRBV28 and TRBJ1-5, reads DVKVTQSSRYLVKRTGEKVFLECVQDMDHENMFWYRQDPGLGLRLIYFSYDVKMKEKGDIPEGYSVSREKKERFSLILESASTNQTSMYLCASSLAGQGYNQPQHFGDGTRLSIL.

The V call is TRBV28, the J call TRBJ2-2; TRBD1 agrees at 8 bases. Germline lookup yields CDR1 MDHEN and CDR2 SYDVKM. The V segment lost 5 bases and the J segment 6 bases; nucleotides outside the gene matches: 5. The CDR3 spans 14 residues. The CDR3 sequence: CASSRTGLPGELFF. The CDR3 DNA reads as TGTGCCAGCAGTAGGACAGGGCTCCCCGGGGAGCTGTTTTTT.

This clonotype came up a few times. The chain combines TRBV4-1 with TRBJ1-1; D not certain. Germline V CDR1 and CDR2: MGHRA, YSYEKL. CDR3 length equals 13 residues. Trimming removed 3 bases from V and 3 bases from J, with 8 bases in between. The chain's CDR3 is CASSHTRDTEAFF. For the CDR3, the DNA is TGCGCCAGCAGCCATACCCGGGACACTGAAGCTTTCTTT.

J is TRBJ2-3 and V is TRBV2; the match to TRBD1 covers 8 bases. CDR1 and CDR2 from the germline V gene are SNHLY and FYNNEI. Trimming took 7 bases from V and 2 from J; bases not matched to a gene: 5. The CDR3 runs to 14 residues. CDR3 in DNA: TGTGCCAGCACCCCAGGGGGCACCACAGATACGCAGTATTTT. Translated, it gives CASTPGGTTDTQYF.

This clonotype was seen a handful of times. The chain links TRBV7-2 to TRBJ2-2, with TRBD1 as a possible D gene (5 bases). The CDR3 totals 15 residues. Germline V gives CDR1 SGHTA, CDR2 FQGNSA. Deletions cut 2 bases from V and 0 bases from J, with 7 bases between. This chain's CDR3 is CASSLSGSNTGELFF. The CDR3 DNA follows: TGTGCCAGCAGCTTATCAGGGTCGAACACCGGGGAGCTGTTTTTT.

The gene calls are TRBV6-5 and TRBJ2-2; TRBD2 matches 12 bases. The CDR3 contains 18 residues. J gave up 4 bases and V 4 bases, and 10 bases lay outside the gene matches. Looked up from germline, CDR1 is MNHEY and CDR2 is SVGAGI. CDR3 sequence: CASSSRGLAGVGTGELFF. The DNA of the CDR3 is TGTGCCAGCAGTTCTAGGGGACTAGCGGGCGTGGGCACCGGGGAGCTGTTTTTT.

This clonotype has just a few counts. V is TRBV5-1 and J is TRBJ2-2; D could derive from TRBD1 or TRBD2 (5 bases each). CDR3 length: 14 amino acids. Trimming took 2 bases from V and 5 from J, leaving 10 bases between them. Germline CDR1 is SGHRS and CDR2 is YFSETQ. The CDR3 protein is CASSFARGTGELFF. The CDR3 coding sequence is TGCGCCAGCAGCTTCGCGAGGGGAACCGGGGAGCTGTTTTTT. Combining the CDR3 with reference TRBV5-1 and TRBJ2-2 gives the whole variable domain KAGVTQTPRYLIKTRGQQVTLSCSPISGHRSVSWYQQTPGQGLQFLFEYFSETQRNKGNFPGRFSGRQFSNSRSEMNVSTLELGDSALYLCASSFARGTGELFFGEGSRLTVL.

The V gene is TRBV9, the J gene TRBJ2-1, with D perhaps matching TRBD1 or TRBD2 (5 bases each). Germline V gene lookup returns CDR1 SGDLS and CDR2 YYNGEE. This CDR3 is 15 amino acids long. The V and J ends lost 4 bases and 9 bases respectively, with 20 bases between them. The CDR3 bases are TGTGCCAGCAGCCCCTCCGGGACCCCGCAGAGTGAGCAGTTCTTC. Translating it yields CASSPSGTPQSEQFF.

The chain has TRBV11-2 and TRBJ2-5; tentatively, D is TRBD2 (7 bases). This CDR3 spans 15 amino acids. Trimming left V 2 bases short and J 6 bases short, with 16 bases between. Germline CDR1 is SGHAT and CDR2 is FQNNGV. CDR3 DNA: TGTGCCAGCAGCTTAACGGCGGGGGCCCCTCAGACCCAGTACTTC. Residues: CASSLTAGAPQTQYF.

This clonotype was found a few times. This chain connects TRBV10-3 to TRBJ1-1, with TRBD1 as a possible D gene (5 bases). The CDR3 has 15 residues. The germline CDR1 and CDR2 sequences are ENHRY and SYGVKD. The germline V and J ends were trimmed by 4 bases and 5 bases, with 17 bases remaining between them. The CDR3 sequence: CAISGYAGSGTEAFF. DNA for the CDR3: TGTGCCATCAGTGGCTACGCAGGGTCAGGGACTGAAGCTTTCTTT.

This clonotype was counted ten times or more. The chain uses TRBV5-1 and TRBJ2-3; 9 bases are a match to TRBD1. This CDR3 has 14 amino acids. Germline V gene data show CDR1 as SGHRS and CDR2 as YFSETQ. With 7 bases clipped from V and 3 bases from J, the junction kept 6 bases outside the gene matches. The CDR3 DNA reads as TGCGCCAGCGGACTGGACAGGGGAACAGATACGCAGTATTTT. It yields the protein CASGLDRGTDTQYF.

In its sample, this clonotype was seen a few times. This chain connects TRBV14 to TRBJ2-1, with no clear D. The CDR3 totals 12 residues. The germline gives CDR1 SGHDN, CDR2 FVKESK. Trimming left V 4 bases short and J 3 bases short, with 4 bases between. CDR3 nucleotides: TGTGCCAGCAGCCTCTTCTACAATGAGCAGTTCTTC. It encodes CASSLFYNEQFF.

This clonotype has a count of ten or more. The genes are TRBV6-5 and TRBJ2-1; D remains unclear. This CDR3 is built from 15 residues. Germline values: CDR1 MNHEY, CDR2 SVGAGI. The V and J ends lost 2 bases and 0 bases respectively, with 8 bases between them. CDR3 DNA: TGTGCCAGCAGTTACGGCAGTAGCTCCTACAATGAGCAGTTCTTC. Protein sequence: CASSYGSSSYNEQFF.

The chain employs TRBV12-3 or TRBV12-4 and TRBJ2-5, with D unclear. This CDR3 contains 13 residues. Trimming removed 4 bases from V and 3 bases from J, with 9 bases in between. CDR3 nucleotide sequence: TGTGCCAGCAGTTCCAGAAGTAAAGAGACCCAGTACTTC. This encodes CASSSRSKETQYF.

With regard to this clonotype: This sequence may be a read error, since a much larger clone differs from it by one base. The DNA for the CDR3 is TGCAGTGCTAGAGGGGGGACGGCCGGGAGCAATCAGCCCCAGCATTTT. Its protein is CSARGGTAGSNQPQHF. The chain recombines TRBV20-1 with TRBJ1-5; a possible D gene is TRBD1 (5 bases). The CDR3 has 16 amino acids. Trimming pared 1 base from V and 1 base from J, leaving 14 bases between. Germline V gene data show CDR1 as DFQATT and CDR2 as SNEGSKA (reference sequence).

The V and J genes are TRBV4-1 and TRBJ2-7, with D unclear. The CDR3 is 15 amino acids. V was clipped by 1 base and J by 0 bases, with 10 bases between them. The germline CDR1 and CDR2 sequences are MGHRA and YSYEKL. The CDR3 region is CASSQVDASSYEQYV. The CDR3 nucleotides are TGCGCCAGCAGCCAAGTCGATGCGAGCTCCTACGAGCAGTACGTC.

This chain links TRBV12-3 or TRBV12-4 with TRBJ1-6; tentatively, D is TRBD1 (5 bases). The germline V and J ends were trimmed by 5 bases and 7 bases, with 18 bases remaining between them. This CDR3 contains 16 residues. In DNA form, the CDR3 reads TGTGCCAGCAGTCGCTTTTTAGACGAGGGGAATTCACCCCTCCACTTT. This translates into CASSRFLDEGNSPLHF.

This clonotype came up a few times. The chain uses TRBV29-1 and TRBJ2-3, with TRBD1 matching over 7 bases. The CDR3 sequence is 14 residues long. Unmatched junction bases numbered 7, after V lost 5 bases and J lost 2 bases. Germline V gives CDR1 SQVTM, CDR2 ANQGSEA. The DNA for the CDR3 is TGCAGCGTTATGGACAGGAGACACACAGATACGCAGTATTTT. It yields the protein CSVMDRRHTDTQYF.

The sample holds many counts of this clonotype. The chain carries TRBV24-1 and TRBJ2-1; 10 bases agree with TRBD1. Unmatched junction bases numbered 5, after V lost 4 bases and J lost 3 bases. The CDR3 length is 16 residues. Germline values: CDR1 KGHDR, CDR2 SFDVKD. Here the CDR3 reads CATSEQTGGIYNEQFF. The CDR3 DNA reads as TGTGCCACCAGTGAGCAGACAGGGGGCATCTACAATGAGCAGTTCTTC.

The CDR3 DNA reads TGTGCCAGCAGATTCGGAGCGGAGCCCCGCGCAGATACGCAGTATTTT. This codes for CASRFGAEPRADTQYF. The chain has TRBV27 and TRBJ2-3; possibly TRBD2 for D (5 bases). Germline V gene sequence: CDR1 MNHEY, CDR2 SMNVEV (reference sequence). There are 16 residues in the CDR3. Trimming stripped 6 bases from V and 4 bases from J, with 20 bases between.

This clonotype came up a few times. The chain links TRBV7-3 to TRBJ1-2, with D hard to call. Germline V gives CDR1 SGHTA, CDR2 FQGTGA. Trimming took off 5 bases at V and 2 bases at J, with 12 bases between the two ends. The CDR3 loop spans 14 amino acids. The CDR3 loop reads CASSPDRGNYGYTF. CDR3 nucleotides: TGTGCCAGCAGCCCCGACCGCGGCAACTATGGCTACACCTTC.

This clonotype showed up many times. The rearrangement links TRBV7-8 to TRBJ1-5; D is ambiguous. The CDR3 totals 14 residues. Per germline, CDR1 SGHVS and CDR2 FQNEAQ. V was shortened by 1 base and J by 8 bases, with 12 bases between the two germline ends. In DNA, the CDR3 is TGTGCCAGCAGCTTAGGAGGTCGGGGTGAGCCCCAGCATTTT. Translation: CASSLGGRGEPQHF.

About this clonotype itself: This may come from a read error, since a much larger clone is one base off. The chain uses TRBV11-2 and TRBJ2-2; maybe TRBD1 (5 bases). CDR1 is SGHAT and CDR2 is FQNNGV in the germline V gene. Deletions cut 1 base from V and 9 bases from J, with 12 bases between. This CDR3 comprises 14 residues. CDR3: CASSLVRRARELFF. CDR3 coding DNA: TGTGCCAGCAGCTTAGTCCGCAGGGCTAGGGAGCTGTTTTTT. Complete variable domain (other parts from reference TRBV11-2 and TRBJ2-2): EAGVAQSPRYKIIEKRQSVAFWCNPISGHATLYWYQQILGQGPKLLIQFQNNGVVDDSQLPKDRFSAERLKGVDSTLKIQPAKLEDSAVYLCASSLVRRARELFFGEGSRLTVL.